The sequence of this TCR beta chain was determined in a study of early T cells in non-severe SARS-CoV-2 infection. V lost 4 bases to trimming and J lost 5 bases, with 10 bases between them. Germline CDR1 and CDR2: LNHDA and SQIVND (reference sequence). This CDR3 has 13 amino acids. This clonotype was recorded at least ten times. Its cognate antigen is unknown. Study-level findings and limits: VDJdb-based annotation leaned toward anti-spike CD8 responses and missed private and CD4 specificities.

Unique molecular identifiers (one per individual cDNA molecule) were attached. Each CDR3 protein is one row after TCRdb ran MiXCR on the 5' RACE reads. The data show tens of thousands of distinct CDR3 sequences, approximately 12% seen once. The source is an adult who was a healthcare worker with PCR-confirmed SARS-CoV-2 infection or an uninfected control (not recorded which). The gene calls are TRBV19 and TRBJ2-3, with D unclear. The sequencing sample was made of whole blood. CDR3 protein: CASSRPPQDTQYF. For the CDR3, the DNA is TGTGCCAGTAGTAGGCCTCCACAAGATACGCAGTATTTT.